These T cell receptor beta chains were read from a single sample in a study of response to subunit inactivated influenza vaccine. One entry per CDR3 protein, called by TCRdb with MiXCR from the RT-PCR reads. The sample consists of 610,000 or so distinct CDR3 sequences, 11% to 15% of them appearing once. This sample comprised PBMCs from blood, obtained about 13 days after vaccination. The receptors come from a man in his fifties or sixties who received an inactivated influenza vaccine. The CDR3 runs from the conserved cysteine through the conserved F or W. A D gene is named only where the DNA matches it firmly. Not all rows give a size; the values are once, few, many and, for expanded clones, a class.

d_gene: -; v_gene: TRBV6-2/TRBV6-3; abundance: -; j_gene: TRBJ2-2; CDR3aa: CASSTRLNTGELFF; CDR3nt: TGTGCCAGCAGTACGAGGCTGAACACCGGGGAGCTGTTTTTT
d_gene: -; v_gene: TRBV16; abundance: few; j_gene: TRBJ2-7; CDR3aa: CASSHRGPQGSAEQYF; CDR3nt: TGTGCCAGCAGCCACCGCGGACCTCAGGGTTCGGCCGAGCAGTACTTC
d_gene: TRBD2; v_gene: TRBV7-9; abundance: -; j_gene: TRBJ2-1; CDR3aa: CASSLSGGMNNEQFF; CDR3nt: TGTGCCAGCAGCCTTAGCGGGGGGATGAACAATGAGCAGTTCTTC
d_gene: TRBD1; v_gene: TRBV11-3; abundance: -; j_gene: TRBJ2-6; CDR3aa: CASSPGQGAGANVLTF; CDR3nt: TGTGCCAGCAGCCCAGGACAGGGGGCCGGGGCCAACGTCCTGACTTTC
d_gene: TRBD2; v_gene: TRBV6-5; abundance: few; j_gene: TRBJ2-3; CDR3aa: CASSYPTWSGGSTDTQYF; CDR3nt: TGTGCCAGCAGTTACCCGACGTGGAGCGGGGGAAGCACAGATACGCAGTATTTT
d_gene: TRBD2; v_gene: TRBV20-1; abundance: -; j_gene: TRBJ2-3; CDR3aa: CSAYLSGGLFTDTQYF; CDR3nt: TGCAGTGCTTACCTTAGCGGGGGGCTCTTCACAGATACGCAGTATTTT
d_gene: TRBD1; v_gene: TRBV30; abundance: -; j_gene: TRBJ2-1; CDR3aa: CAWSQRTGVLFNEQFF; CDR3nt: TGTGCCTGGAGCCAAAGGACAGGGGTACTTTTCAATGAGCAGTTCTTC
d_gene: TRBD1; v_gene: TRBV11-2; abundance: few; j_gene: TRBJ1-1; CDR3aa: CASSLATGGRAFF; CDR3nt: TGTGCCAGCAGCCTTGCAACAGGGGGCCGGGCTTTCTTT
d_gene: -; v_gene: TRBV5-5; abundance: few; j_gene: TRBJ1-2; CDR3aa: CASSLSLTRDYGYTF; CDR3nt: TGTGCCAGCAGCCTTAGCCTCACTAGGGACTATGGCTACACCTTC
d_gene: TRBD1; v_gene: TRBV29-1; abundance: few; j_gene: TRBJ2-7; CDR3aa: CSVDDRDRSYEQYF; CDR3nt: TGCAGCGTTGATGACCGGGACAGGTCCTACGAGCAGTACTTC
d_gene: TRBD1; v_gene: TRBV11-2; abundance: -; j_gene: TRBJ2-7; CDR3aa: CASSLGQGVAYEQYF; CDR3nt: TGTGCCAGCAGCTTAGGACAGGGGGTCGCCTACGAGCAGTACTTC
d_gene: -; v_gene: TRBV29-1; abundance: -; j_gene: TRBJ1-2; CDR3aa: CSVPGPKGGYTF; CDR3nt: TGCAGCGTCCCGGGGCCAAAGGGTGGCTACACCTTC
d_gene: TRBD1; v_gene: TRBV5-1; abundance: few; j_gene: TRBJ1-2; CDR3aa: CASRGGGLTF; CDR3nt: TGCGCCAGCAGAGGGGGCGGGCTCACCTTC
d_gene: TRBD2; v_gene: TRBV7-2; abundance: few; j_gene: TRBJ2-1; CDR3aa: CASSSGEGLLHNEQFF; CDR3nt: TGTGCCAGCAGCTCCGGGGAGGGGCTACTTCACAATGAGCAGTTCTTC
d_gene: -; v_gene: TRBV11-2; abundance: -; j_gene: TRBJ2-3; CDR3aa: CASSLRSGPSTDTQYF; CDR3nt: TGTGCCAGCAGCTTACGTTCGGGGCCAAGCACAGATACGCAGTATTTT
d_gene: -; v_gene: TRBV7-2; abundance: -; j_gene: TRBJ1-1; CDR3aa: CASSKQVRNTEAFF; CDR3nt: TGTGCCAGCAGCAAACAAGTGAGGAACACTGAAGCTTTCTTT
d_gene: TRBD2; v_gene: TRBV30; abundance: -; j_gene: TRBJ2-1; CDR3aa: CAWKSGGAYNEQFF; CDR3nt: TGTGCCTGGAAAAGCGGGGGGGCCTACAATGAGCAGTTCTTC
d_gene: TRBD1; v_gene: TRBV9; abundance: -; j_gene: TRBJ1-1; CDR3aa: CASSVVWGQALRTEAFF; CDR3nt: TGTGCCAGCAGCGTAGTCTGGGGACAGGCCTTACGGACTGAAGCTTTCTTT
d_gene: TRBD1; v_gene: TRBV12-3/TRBV12-4; abundance: -; j_gene: TRBJ2-6; CDR3aa: CATDRAGANVLTF; CDR3nt: TGTGCCACGGACAGGGCTGGGGCCAACGTCCTGACTTTC
d_gene: -; v_gene: TRBV20-1; abundance: few; j_gene: TRBJ1-3; CDR3aa: CSATSRPSSGNTIYF; CDR3nt: TGCAGTGCTACCTCCCGACCGTCCTCTGGAAACACCATATATTTT
d_gene: TRBD2; v_gene: TRBV11-2; abundance: -; j_gene: TRBJ2-1; CDR3aa: CASSRVGLGLADSYNEQFF; CDR3nt: TGTGCCAGCAGTAGAGTGGGGCTAGGGCTAGCGGACTCCTACAATGAGCAGTTCTTC
d_gene: -; v_gene: TRBV5-1; abundance: -; j_gene: TRBJ1-3; CDR3aa: CASRFDTIYF; CDR3nt: TGCGCCAGCAGGTTTGACACCATATATTTT